These T cell receptor beta chains were read from a single sample in a study of OX40 agonist ivuxolimab in advanced cancers. Here immunoSEQ multiplex PCR was the method, and the copy in TCRdb shows in-frame clones only, minus some. The table lists fewer than 70,000 clones, about 85% of them singletons. The source was CD4+ or CD8+ T cells sorted from blood, collected in a trial of the OX40 agonist ivuxolimab. The receptors were gathered from an adult with an advanced solid tumor such as melanoma, head and neck, liver or kidney cancer. CDR3s include the opening cysteine and the closing phenylalanine or tryptophan. The D gene is left open where the match is weak. Clone size appears in some rows only: once, few, many, or a class for an expanded clone.

clone_size j_call d_call v_call cdr3_aa cdr3_nt
- TRBJ2-1 TRBD1 TRBV2 CASRLAGGLDEQFF TGTGCCAGCAGATTAGCAGGGGGCTTGGATGAGCAGTTCTTC
- TRBJ2-1 TRBD2 TRBV30 CAWNLAGGGNEQFF TGTGCCTGGAACCTAGCGGGAGGAGGCAATGAGCAGTTCTTC
once TRBJ1-1 - TRBV6-1 CASSENSQGGPVEAFF TGTGCCAGCAGTGAAAATAGCCAGGGCGGCCCTGTAGAAGCTTTCTTT
- TRBJ1-2 - TRBV7-2 CASSLRLRDSYTF TGTGCCAGCAGCTTAAGGTTACGGGACAGCTACACCTTC
- TRBJ2-1 TRBD1 TRBV4-2 CASSYNPSRDSSYNEQFF TGTGCCAGCAGCTATAACCCTTCCCGGGACAGCTCCTACAATGAGCAGTTCTTC
- TRBJ1-2 - TRBV5-1 CASSLGGAGSGYTF TGCGCCAGCAGCTTGGGCGGGGCAGGCAGTGGCTACACCTTC
- TRBJ2-2 - TRBV21-1 CASSKRGTSSTGELFF TGTGCCAGCAGCAAAAGGGGGACTTCGAGCACCGGGGAGCTGTTTTTT
- TRBJ2-3 - TRBV5-1 CASSLEGTDTQYF TGCGCCAGCAGCTTGGAGGGCACAGATACGCAGTATTTT
- TRBJ2-1 - TRBV18 CASSPGTGVGNEQFF TGTGCCAGCTCACCGGGCACGGGAGTGGGAAATGAGCAGTTCTTC
few TRBJ2-1 - TRBV27 CASSQHYRNEQFF TGTGCCAGCAGTCAACACTATCGCAATGAGCAGTTCTTC
few TRBJ2-7 - TRBV4-2 CASSQETASYEQYF TGTGCCAGCAGCCAAGAGACCGCTTCCTACGAGCAGTACTTC
- TRBJ1-5 - TRBV7-2 CASSLGGEGQPQHF TGTGCCAGCAGCTTGGGAGGGGAGGGTCAGCCCCAGCATTTT
- TRBJ1-5 - TRBV6-1 CASSVFGQKSQPQHF TGTGCCAGCAGTGTATTTGGACAGAAGAGTCAGCCCCAGCATTTT
- TRBJ1-1 - TRBV11-1 CASSLVPNTEAFF TGTGCCAGCAGCTTAGTTCCGAACACTGAAGCTTTCTTT
- TRBJ1-1 - TRBV28 CASRGTARAEAFF TGTGCCAGCAGGGGGACCGCTAGGGCTGAAGCTTTCTTT
- TRBJ1-1 TRBD1 TRBV19 CASIPGQGRNTEAFF TGTGCCAGTATCCCGGGACAGGGGAGGAACACTGAAGCTTTCTTT